The 6 T cell receptor beta chains presented below share a single source sample, sequenced in a study of cytomegalovirus exposure and HLA in healthy donors (dated by TCRdb to 2017 to 2019). The library was generated by the immunoSEQ multiplex PCR assay. For the multiplex PCR, a mixture combining 60 forward primers for TCR Vbeta segments and 13 reverse primers for TCR Jbeta segments was used. TCRdb mirrors the immuneACCESS table, restricted to in-frame sequences. Some clones are absent from its copies; in checked studies, under half trace to an unresolved V gene, and the reason for the others is unknown. Recorded for this sample are more than 100,000 clones; around 70% of them occurred a single time. The ten largest account for 8.2% of the sample. Sequencing was performed on PBMCs. Receptors originate from a woman between 40 and 50 years old in good health and CMV-seropositive.

This clone was found once. The V and J genes are TRBV2 and TRBJ2-6, with D possibly matching TRBD1 (5 bases). The CDR3 consists of 14 residues. Germline V gene sequence: CDR1 SNHLY, CDR2 FYNNEI. The V end was cut by 7 bases, the J end by 4 bases, with 11 bases between. DNA of the CDR3: TGTGCCAGCATGGGGCACCAGGGGGCCAACGTCCTGACTTTC. Its protein product is CASMGHQGANVLTF.

V usage is TRBV2 and J usage is TRBJ2-5, with D possibly being TRBD2 (7 bases). The CDR3 covers 18 residues. Germline values: CDR1 SNHLY, CDR2 FYNNEI. Trimming stripped 5 bases from V and 2 bases from J, with 24 bases between. This CDR3 is CASSPRGAAGTEQETQYF. CDR3 nucleotides: TGTGCCAGCAGTCCCCGGGGGGCGGCCGGGACGGAGCAAGAGACCCAGTACTTC. Full variable domain (remainder filled in from reference TRBV2 and TRBJ2-5): EPEVTQTPSHQVTQMGQEVILRCVPISNHLYFYWYRQILGQKVEFLVSFYNNEISEKSEIFDDQFSVERPDGSNFTLKIRSTKLEDSAMYFCASSPRGAAGTEQETQYFGPGTRLLVL.

The sample holds one count of this clone. This rearrangement joins TRBV28 to TRBJ2-5; the match to TRBD1 covers 7 bases. V was pared by 4 bases and J by 1 base, with 3 bases of the junction left unmatched. Germline V CDR1 and CDR2: MDHEN, SYDVKM. The CDR3 is 14 amino acids. CDR3 in DNA: TGTGCCAGCAGTTCGGGACAGAGCCAAGAGACCCAGTACTTC. Protein sequence: CASSSGQSQETQYF. The full variable domain, rest sourced from reference TRBV28 and TRBJ2-5, is DVKVTQSSRYLVKRTGEKVFLECVQDMDHENMFWYRQDPGLGLRLIYFSYDVKMKEKGDIPEGYSVSREKKERFSLILESASTNQTSMYLCASSSGQSQETQYFGPGTRLLVL.

This clone was counted once. The chain carries TRBV19 and TRBJ2-5; the D gene is possibly TRBD2 (5 bases). The CDR3 runs to 14 residues. Trimming cost V 7 bases and J 4 bases, with 16 bases left between them. Germline V lookup: CDR1 LNHDA, CDR2 SQIVND (reference sequence). The chain's CDR3 is CASTLRGLGETQYF. The CDR3 nucleotides are TGTGCCAGTACCTTAAGAGGACTGGGAGAGACCCAGTACTTC. The full variable domain, with the rest looked up from reference TRBV19 and TRBJ2-5, is DGGITQSPKYLFRKEGQNVTLSCEQNLNHDAMYWYRQDPGQGLRLIYYSQIVNDFQKGDIAEGYSVSREKKESFPLTVTSAQKNPTAFYLCASTLRGLGETQYFGPGTRLLVL.

The chain employs TRBV18 and TRBJ2-7, with 11 bases that match TRBD1. Germline V lookup: CDR1 KGHSH, CDR2 LQKENI. Trimming at V came to 3 bases and at J to 3 bases, leaving 4 bases not matched to a gene. The CDR3 totals 15 residues. For the CDR3, the DNA is TGTGCCAGCTCACCGGCCGGGACAGGGGGCTACGAGCAGTACTTC. This gives the protein CASSPAGTGGYEQYF.

This chain connects TRBV5-4 to TRBJ2-3, with TRBD2 identical over 8 bases. The CDR3 runs to 13 residues. Germline V gene data show CDR1 as SGHNT and CDR2 as YYREEE (reference sequence). The V gene end was trimmed by 5 bases and the J gene end by 6 bases; junction bases not matched to a gene: 5. The CDR3 DNA sequence: TGTGCCAGCAGTGTAGCGGGGATCGATACGCAGTATTTT. This translates into CASSVAGIDTQYF.